This entry describes one T cell receptor beta chain. Its antigen is undetermined. This sample is drawn from a study of cytomegalovirus exposure and HLA in healthy donors. General study findings and limits: Indistinguishable V segments, including TRBV6-2 and TRBV6-3, were excluded. Through in vitro validation, a few CMV-associated chains were shown to be specific for CMV antigens. Among TCR beta chains of equal frequency, HLA-associated ones were more clonally expanded in a later analysis.

Trimming removed 6 bases from V and 9 bases from J; junction bases left unmatched: 11. The CDR3 is 14 amino acids. The germline V gene encodes CDR1 LNHNV and CDR2 YYDKDF (reference sequence). This cohort consisted of healthy bone marrow donors. Amplification used 60 Vbeta primers and 13 Jbeta primers. Sequenced by immunoSEQ multiplex PCR; TCRdb stores in-frame clones only, minus some. The sample has over 150,000 clones; roughly four fifths are singletons. The clonotype was recovered from a woman aged 50 to 65 in good health and CMV-seronegative. The sequencing sample was made of PBMCs. The V gene is TRBV15, the J gene TRBJ2-1; 7 nucleotides agree with TRBD2. The DNA for the CDR3 is TGTGCCACCAGGGGGGGGATTTACGTACCTGAGCAGTTCTTC. Translation: CATRGGIYVPEQFF.